Shown below are 5 T cell receptor beta chains from a single sample sequenced in a study of blood T cell repertoires in COVID-19. The assay was immunoSEQ multiplex PCR, and TCRdb's table has in-frame clones only and misses some. The sample consists of around 270,000 clones, around 85% of them appearing once. Input material: peripheral blood. The receptors derive from a human donor with COVID-19, enrolled during active disease. The donor label of this sample is uncertain.

The rearrangement links TRBV9 to TRBJ1-6; 7 positions agree with TRBD1. Trimming cost V 0 bases and J 5 bases; bases outside gene matches: 5. Germline V gene sequence: CDR1 SGDLS, CDR2 YYNGEE. The CDR3 runs 16 residues. CDR3 coding DNA: TGTGCCAGCAGCGTAGTTAGGGGGCCGGATAATTCACCCCTCCACTTT. Its protein is CASSVVRGPDNSPLHF.

This clone was detected only a few times. J is TRBJ1-1 and V is TRBV23-1; D is perhaps TRBD1 (6 bases). TRBV23-1 is recorded as an ORF, its role being uncertain. The V end lost 6 bases, the J end lost 0 bases, and 11 bases lay between the germline ends. There are 14 residues in the CDR3. The CDR3 region has the DNA TGCGCCAGCAGCCGCGAGGGGGTGAACACTGAAGCTTTCTTT. This translates into CASSREGVNTEAFF.

The chain combines TRBV6-4 with TRBJ1-2, with TRBD1 matching 7 bases. The germline V gene encodes CDR1 MRHNA and CDR2 SNTAGT. The V segment lost 6 bases and the J segment 4 bases; nucleotides outside the gene matches: 8. There are 14 residues in the CDR3. CDR3 residues: CASRGQTGFYGYTF. In DNA, the CDR3 is TGTGCCAGCAGGGGACAGACCGGGTTCTATGGCTACACCTTC.

The gene calls are TRBV10-1 and TRBJ2-3, with 11 bases identical to TRBD2. This CDR3 spans 16 amino acids. The J segment lost 1 base and the V segment lost 2 bases, leaving 2 bases of the junction unmatched. CDR1 is WNHNN, CDR2 SYGVQD, per germline (reference sequence). CDR3 region: CASSEQGLAGTDTQYF. The CDR3 region has the DNA TGCGCCAGCAGTGAGCAGGGACTAGCGGGCACAGATACGCAGTATTTT.

This clone was detected a few times. The chain carries TRBV10-3 and TRBJ1-2; the D gene is possibly TRBD1 (6 bases). This CDR3 has 14 amino acids. Trimming stripped 3 bases from V and 4 bases from J, with 12 bases between. In germline, CDR1 is ENHRY, CDR2 SYGVKD. Here the CDR3 DNA reads TGTGCCATCAGTGACCTGGGGGCCCTCTATGGCTACACCTTC. Amino acid sequence: CAISDLGALYGYTF.